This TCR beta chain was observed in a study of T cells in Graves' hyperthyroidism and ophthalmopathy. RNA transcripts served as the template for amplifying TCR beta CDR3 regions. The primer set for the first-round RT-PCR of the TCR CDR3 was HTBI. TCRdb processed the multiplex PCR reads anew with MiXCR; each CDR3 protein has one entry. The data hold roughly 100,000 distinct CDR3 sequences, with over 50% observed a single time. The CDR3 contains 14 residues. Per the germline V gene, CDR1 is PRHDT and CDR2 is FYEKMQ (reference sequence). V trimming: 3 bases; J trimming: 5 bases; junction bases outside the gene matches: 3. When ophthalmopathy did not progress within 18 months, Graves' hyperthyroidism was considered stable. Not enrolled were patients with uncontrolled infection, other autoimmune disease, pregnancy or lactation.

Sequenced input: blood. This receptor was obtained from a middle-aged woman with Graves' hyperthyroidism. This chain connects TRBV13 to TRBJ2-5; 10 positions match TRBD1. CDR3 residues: CASSFRDRGETQYF. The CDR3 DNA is TGTGCCAGCAGCTTCAGGGACAGGGGCGAGACCCAGTACTTC.